These 20 T cell receptor beta chains came from one sample sequenced in a study of immune cell composition in non-small cell lung cancer (TCRdb year 2017). To prepare the library, the immunoSEQ multiplex PCR assay was applied. Drawn from immuneACCESS, this table holds only the in-frame rearrangements with V and J called that TCRdb kept. Clones are partly lost; checked studies trace under half to an unresolved V gene and leave the rest unexplained. The sample records about 1,400 clones, approximately 80% of which are singletons. The ten largest clones add up to approximately 12% of the sample. Specimen: lung tumor tissue. Receptors originate from a human donor with non-small cell lung cancer.

The chain employs TRBV5-1 and TRBJ2-5; D possibly corresponds to TRBD2 (6 bases). CDR1 and CDR2 from the germline V gene are SGHRS and YFSETQ. Deletions cut 0 bases from V and 0 bases from J, with 9 bases between. This CDR3 spans 15 amino acids. CDR3 bases: TGCGCCAGCAGCTTGGCGGGAGCCAACCAAGAGACCCAGTACTTC. Translation: CASSLAGANQETQYF.

The CDR3 region is CASSFIRDSGGTEAFF. The DNA of the CDR3 is TGTGCCAGCAGCTTCATCCGGGACTCAGGCGGCACTGAAGCTTTCTTT. The V call is TRBV7-4, the J call TRBJ1-1; a possible D gene is TRBD1 (5 bases). In germline, CDR1 is SGHVT, CDR2 SQSDAQ. V was cut by 3 bases and J by 4 bases, with 18 bases left in between. The CDR3 is made up of 16 amino acids.

V gene TRBV6-6 combines with J gene TRBJ1-1; no definite D call. V was shortened by 9 bases and J by 1 base, with 12 bases between the two germline ends. This CDR3 region has 13 residues. Per germline, CDR1 MNHNY and CDR2 SVGAGI (reference sequence). CDR3 nucleotides: TGTGCCAGTGCGGCAACGGCGAACACTGAAGCTTTCTTT. Amino acids: CASAATANTEAFF.

This chain uses TRBV6-1 with TRBJ2-5, with 7 bases identical to TRBD1. With V trimmed by 6 bases and J by 3 bases, 10 bases remained unmatched. CDR3 length: 15 residues. From germline, CDR1 is MNHNS and CDR2 SASEGT. In nucleotides, the CDR3 is TGTGCCAGCAGCCCCATACGCACAGGGGAAGAGACCCAGTACTTC. Encoded protein: CASSPIRTGEETQYF.

The chain uses TRBV7-2 and TRBJ2-2; 10 bases align to TRBD2. Germline V gene lookup returns CDR1 SGHTA and CDR2 FQGNSA. Trimming removed 4 bases from V and 5 bases from J; junction bases left unmatched: 4. The CDR3 has 15 residues. CDR3 DNA: TGTGCCAGCAGCTCGAGCGGGGGGGGAACCGGGGAGCTGTTTTTT. Its protein is CASSSSGGGTGELFF. Looking up the rest from reference TRBV7-2 and TRBJ2-2 gives the full variable domain: GAGVSQSPSNKVTEKGKDVELRCDPISGHTALYWYRQSLGQGLEFLIYFQGNSAPDKSGLPSDRFSAERTGGSVSTLTIQRTQQEDSAVYLCASSSSGGGTGELFFGEGSRLTVL.

The chain joins TRBV30 to TRBJ1-1; D not resolved. V gave up 3 bases and J gave up 1 base, with 12 bases separating them. The germline V gene has CDR1 GTSNPN and CDR2 SVGIG (reference sequence). CDR3 length: 14 residues. CDR3 nucleotide sequence: TGTGCCTGGAGATATCGGGATAGGAACACTGAAGCTTTCTTT. It is translated as CAWRYRDRNTEAFF.

The chain carries TRBV6-5 and TRBJ1-2; 7 bases align to TRBD1. Germline V gene sequence: CDR1 MNHEY, CDR2 SVGAGI. The CDR3 is 13 residues long. The J segment lost 4 bases and the V segment lost 6 bases, leaving 5 bases of the junction unmatched. CDR3 sequence: CASSFNRGYGYTF. The CDR3 DNA reads TGTGCCAGCAGCTTTAACAGGGGCTATGGCTACACCTTC.

J is TRBJ2-1 and V is TRBV7-2, with unresolved D. CDR1 and CDR2 (germline): SGHTA, FQGNSA. The germline V and J ends were trimmed by 5 bases and 9 bases, with 17 bases remaining between them. The CDR3 consists of 14 residues. This CDR3 reads CASSPPTLLGEQFF. CDR3 coding DNA: TGTGCCAGCAGCCCCCCCACCCTCCTCGGTGAGCAGTTCTTC. The full variable domain, completed using reference TRBV7-2 and TRBJ2-1, is GAGVSQSPSNKVTEKGKDVELRCDPISGHTALYWYRQSLGQGLEFLIYFQGNSAPDKSGLPSDRFSAERTGGSVSTLTIQRTQQEDSAVYLCASSPPTLLGEQFFGPGTRLTVL.

This clone was found a few times. The chain couples TRBV9 to TRBJ1-1, with 7 bases identical to TRBD1. V dropped 3 bases and J dropped 1; count of bases not matched to a gene: 6. In germline, CDR1 is SGDLS, CDR2 YYNGEE. The CDR3 contains 15 residues. The CDR3 DNA reads TGTGCCAGCAGCGCTGGGACAGTCTCGAACACTGAAGCTTTCTTT. This codes for CASSAGTVSNTEAFF.

The CDR3 loop reads CASSPWEGFANIQYF. The CDR3 nucleotides are TGTGCCAGCAGCCCCTGGGAGGGGTTTGCAAACATTCAGTACTTC. The chain employs TRBV2 and TRBJ2-4; 7 nucleotides align to TRBD2. With 6 bases clipped from V and 6 bases from J, the junction kept 11 bases outside the gene matches. This CDR3 contains 15 residues. CDR1 is SNHLY and CDR2 is FYNNEI in the germline V gene.

This rearrangement joins TRBV27 to TRBJ2-1; 7 bases are shared with TRBD2. The CDR3 covers 16 residues. J gave up 5 bases and V 5 bases, and 12 bases lay outside the gene matches. The germline CDR1 and CDR2 sequences are MNHEY and SMNVEV (reference sequence). For the CDR3, the DNA is TGTGCCAGCAGTCTCTACCCGGGGGAGGGAAACAATGAGCAGTTCTTC. This encodes CASSLYPGEGNNEQFF.

The rearrangement uses TRBV7-2 and TRBJ1-1; 12 bases line up with TRBD1. Germline V CDR1 and CDR2: SGHTA, FQGNSA. Trimming at V came to 5 bases and at J to 9 bases, leaving 7 bases not matched to a gene. The CDR3 is 14 amino acids. In nucleotides, the CDR3 is TGTGCCAGCAGCCTGGCGGGACAGGGGGCGCAAGCTTTCTTT. Translated: CASSLAGQGAQAFF.

The V gene is TRBV9, the J gene TRBJ2-3; D uncertain. The CDR3 has 12 residues. Trimming took off 0 bases at V and 5 bases at J, with 4 bases between the two ends. Germline assignment: CDR1 SGDLS and CDR2 YYNGEE. The DNA of the CDR3 is TGTGCCAGCAGCGTAGTCGGAGATACGCAGTATTTT. Residues: CASSVVGDTQYF.

The V gene is TRBV21-1, the J gene TRBJ2-7; the table's D call TRBD1 went unverified against the DNA. TRBV21-1 counts as a pseudogene. The CDR3 is 15 residues long. Here the CDR3 DNA reads TGTGCCAGCAGCAAAACCAGGGTTTATGACGACGAGCAGTACTTC. It yields the protein CASSKTRVYDDEQYF.

This rearrangement joins TRBV10-3 to TRBJ1-2; 8 positions agree with TRBD1. CDR1 and CDR2 (germline): ENHRY, SYGVKD. CDR3 length: 15 residues. Trimming at V came to 0 bases and at J to 8 bases, leaving 8 bases not matched to a gene. The chain's CDR3 is CAISESPGQGSGYTF. Written as DNA, the CDR3 is TGTGCCATCAGTGAGTCTCCCGGACAGGGCAGCGGCTACACCTTC.

This sequence joins TRBV5-6 and TRBJ1-5; TRBD1 matches 7 bases. The CDR3 is 18 amino acids. CDR1 is SGHDT, CDR2 YYEEEE, per germline. V lost 4 bases to trimming and J lost 0 bases; unmatched junction nucleotides: 13. The CDR3 DNA reads as TGTGCCAGCAGCCGGAGGACAGGCCTTTCCTATAGCAATCAGCCCCAGCATTTT. It specifies CASSRRTGLSYSNQPQHF.

The chain carries TRBV29-1 and TRBJ1-3; 7 nucleotides align to TRBD1. The CDR3 extends over 15 amino acids. CDR1 is SQVTM and CDR2 is ANQGSEA in the germline V gene. The V and J ends lost 4 bases and 3 bases, in that order; junction bases with no gene match: 9. CDR3 amino acids: CSVVDRPEGGNTIYF. The CDR3 DNA follows: TGCAGCGTTGTGGACAGGCCGGAGGGTGGAAACACCATATATTTT.

As DNA, the CDR3 is TGTGCCAGCAGGGAGACTAGACAAGAGACCCAGTACTTC. The encoded protein is CASRETRQETQYF. J is TRBJ2-5 and V is TRBV6-5; the D gene is possibly TRBD2 (6 bases). CDR1 and CDR2 (germline): MNHEY, SVGAGI. The CDR3 contains 13 residues. Trimming pared 6 bases from V and 2 bases from J, leaving 10 bases between.

This clone was found a few times. The J gene is TRBJ2-7, the V gene TRBV11-2, with unresolved D. CDR1 and CDR2 (germline): SGHAT, FQNNGV. This CDR3 contains 12 residues. The V gene lost 5 bases and the J gene lost 4 bases, with 9 bases spanning the gap. The CDR3 protein is CASSPPAYEQYF. CDR3 coding DNA: TGTGCCAGCAGCCCCCCCGCGTACGAGCAGTACTTC.

This clone was seen only once. The rearrangement links TRBV13 to TRBJ1-1; TRBD1 matches at 8 bases. The CDR3 has 14 residues. The germline V gene has CDR1 PRHDT and CDR2 FYEKMQ (reference sequence). The J segment lost 4 bases and the V segment lost 5 bases, leaving 6 bases of the junction unmatched. This CDR3 reads CASSTRQGFTEAFF. The CDR3 nucleotides read TGTGCCAGCAGCACCCGACAGGGGTTCACTGAAGCTTTCTTT. Using reference TRBV13 and TRBJ1-1 for the parts outside the CDR3, the full variable domain is AAGVIQSPRHLIKEKRETATLKCYPIPRHDTVYWYQQGPGQDPQFLISFYEKMQSDKGSIPDRFSAQQFSDYHSELNMSSLELGDSALYFCASSTRQGFTEAFFGQGTRLTVV.